These 27 T cell receptor beta chains share one sample of origin, sequenced in a study of blood T cells in healthy people across ages. PCR was performed a second time for about 7 to 12 cycles using a sample-barcoded 5' primer and a J-beta primer mix. TCRdb fed the 5' RACE reads into MiXCR, producing one record per CDR3 protein. This sample has roughly 1 million distinct CDR3 sequences, with roughly 24% found just once. In addition, the sample was reused for a study of T cells of mothers and their children.

Sequenced sample: blood. The source of these receptors is a girl aged 2 to 10 in good health.

The chain recombines TRBV20-1 with TRBJ2-5; no firm D call. Per the germline V gene, CDR1 is DFQATT and CDR2 is SNEGSKA (reference sequence). This CDR3 contains 13 residues. V lost 3 bases and J 2 bases, leaving 10 bases between the germline ends. The CDR3 here is CSASPYNQETQYF. CDR3 nucleotide sequence: TGCAGTGCTAGTCCCTATAATCAAGAGACCCAGTACTTC.

This rearrangement joins TRBV12-3 or TRBV12-4 to TRBJ1-4, with D unclear. This CDR3 contains 14 residues. V dropped 6 bases and J dropped 13 bases, with 21 bases sitting between them. CDR3 nucleotides: TGTGCCAGCAGCTCAACAAGTGGCCCTTTGAGACTGTTTTTT. Translation gives CASSSTSGPLRLFF.

This clonotype was counted between two and nine times. The chain joins TRBV28 to TRBJ2-6; D gene ambiguous. V was trimmed by 5 bases and J by 1 base, leaving 12 bases between them. The V gene's germline CDR1 is MDHEN and CDR2 SYDVKM. This CDR3 is built from 16 residues. The CDR3 coding sequence is TGTGCCAGCAGTCCCCAAGGAAGGTCTGGGGCCAACGTCCTGACTTTC. Residues: CASSPQGRSGANVLTF.

The sample holds a few counts of this clonotype. The junction shows a germline mismatch at one end, possibly a read error. This sequence joins TRBV7-9 and TRBJ1-3; D gene ambiguous. The length of the CDR3 is 17 residues. Germline lookup yields CDR1 SEHNR and CDR2 FQNEAQ (reference sequence). As DNA, the CDR3 is TGTGCCAGCAGCCTAGCGGGTGGAATTATCTCTGGAAACACCATATATTTT. Residues: CASSLAGGIISGNTIYF.

The table lists this clonotype with a few counts. Because it lacks the conserved phenylalanine or tryptophan at the end, this CDR3 is likely a read error. This chain uses TRBV5-1 with TRBJ2-1; 7 nucleotides agree with TRBD1. The CDR3 extends over 14 amino acids. Germline-derived CDR1 and CDR2 are SGHRS and YFSETQ. V was clipped by 0 bases and J by 3 bases; unmatched bases: 0. This CDR3 reads CASSLGQGYNEQFL. CDR3 DNA sequence: TGCGCCAGCAGCTTGGGACAGGGCTACAATGAGCAGTTCCTC.

The chain is built from TRBV7-2 and TRBJ2-5; 10 bases fit TRBD1. Trimming took 2 bases from V and 3 from J; bases not matched to a gene: 9. The CDR3 has 17 residues. Germline-derived CDR1 and CDR2 are SGHTA and FQGNSA. The CDR3 spells CASSLSPPGQGKETQYF. CDR3 nucleotide sequence: TGTGCCAGCAGCTTAAGCCCACCGGGACAGGGGAAAGAGACCCAGTACTTC.

The CDR3 sequence is CASSPRRGGSGNTIYF. Here the CDR3 DNA reads TGTGCCAGCAGCCCGCGAAGGGGCGGCTCTGGAAACACCATATATTTT. The chain uses TRBV7-9 and TRBJ1-3; D is possibly TRBD1 (5 bases). Trimming removed 5 bases from V and 0 bases from J, with 14 bases in between. CDR3 size: 16 residues. Germline V gene lookup returns CDR1 SEHNR and CDR2 FQNEAQ (reference sequence).

This clonotype was detected a few times. The chain recombines TRBV4-2 with TRBJ2-3; tentatively, D is TRBD2 (7 bases). Trimming removed 4 bases from V and 5 bases from J, with 16 bases in between. This CDR3 region has 15 residues. The germline gives CDR1 LGHNA, CDR2 YNFKEQ. The CDR3: CASSLGGAVGDTQYF. In nucleotides, the CDR3 is TGTGCCAGCAGCCTAGGGGGGGCTGTCGGAGATACGCAGTATTTT.

The J gene is TRBJ2-1, the V gene TRBV12-3 or TRBV12-4; possibly TRBD2 for D (6 bases). Trimming pared 6 bases from V and 7 bases from J, leaving 19 bases between. This CDR3 region has 15 residues. CDR3 region: CASRDSGVSSNEQFF. CDR3 in DNA: TGTGCCAGCAGGGACTCGGGGGTGTCGTCGAATGAGCAGTTCTTC.

The chain is built from TRBV9 and TRBJ1-5; D uncertain. With 0 bases removed from V and 6 bases from J, the gap between germline ends came to 10 bases. The CDR3 is made up of 14 amino acids. The germline gives CDR1 SGDLS, CDR2 YYNGEE. The CDR3: CASSVGSASQPQHF. For the CDR3, the DNA is TGTGCCAGCAGCGTAGGATCTGCGAGTCAGCCCCAGCATTTT.

This rearrangement joins TRBV15 to TRBJ2-3; D not certain. The ends were cut back, 1 base at V and 7 bases at J, with 15 bases in the middle. Germline values: CDR1 LNHNV, CDR2 YYDKDF (reference sequence). The CDR3 is 15 amino acids. The CDR3 reads CATSRGGITANTQYF. CDR3 sequence (DNA): TGTGCCACCAGCAGAGGGGGAATCACGGCTAATACGCAGTATTTT.

The rearrangement uses TRBV4-3 and TRBJ2-1, with no clear D. With the DNA end fitting TRBJ2-7 better, the J assignment may be wrong. Germline CDR1 reads LGHNA; CDR2 reads YSLEER. This CDR3 comprises 14 residues. Here the CDR3 DNA reads TGCGCCAGCAGCCAAGATATCAACGAATACGAGCAGTACTTC. Its translation is CASSQDINEYEQYF.

The J gene is TRBJ2-2, the V gene TRBV29-1; 11 positions agree with TRBD2. The CDR3 totals 16 residues. J gave up 1 base and V 6 bases, and 7 bases lay outside the gene matches. Per germline, CDR1 SQVTM and CDR2 ANQGSEA. The CDR3 loop is CSVLGLAEMNTGELFF. The CDR3 DNA reads as TGCAGCGTCCTGGGACTAGCGGAAATGAACACCGGGGAGCTGTTTTTT.

This rearrangement joins TRBV20-1 to TRBJ2-1; 10 nucleotides match TRBD2. The last part of the DNA fits TRBJ2-5 better; the J call may be wrong. The germline gives CDR1 DFQATT, CDR2 SNEGSKA (reference sequence). This CDR3 contains 14 residues. For the CDR3, the DNA is TGCAGTGCTAGAGCTAGCGGGAGTCTAGAGACCCAGTACTTC. Its protein product is CSARASGSLETQYF.

The rearrangement uses TRBV29-1 and TRBJ2-5; no clear D. This CDR3 is 11 amino acids long. Germline-derived CDR1 and CDR2 are SQVTM and ANQGSEA. Trimming stripped 8 bases from V and 5 bases from J, with 12 bases between. This CDR3 reads CSPIVGETQYF. DNA of the CDR3: TGCAGCCCAATTGTGGGGGAGACCCAGTACTTC. The variable domain in full, completed from reference TRBV29-1 and TRBJ2-5, reads SAVISQKPSRDICQRGTSLTIQCQVDSQVTMMFWYRQQPGQSLTLIATANQGSEATYESGFVIDKFPISRPNLTFSTLTVSNMSPEDSSIYLCSPIVGETQYFGPGTRLLVL.

This clonotype came up a few times. This rearrangement joins TRBV7-9 to TRBJ2-1, with 16 bases identical to TRBD2. Per the germline V gene, CDR1 is SEHNR and CDR2 is FQNEAQ (reference sequence). CDR3 length: 17 residues. V lost 11 bases to trimming and J lost 0 bases; unmatched junction nucleotides: 7. The chain's CDR3 is CAFPGTSGGVSYNEQFF. As DNA, the CDR3 is TGTGCCTTCCCCGGGACTAGCGGGGGGGTCTCCTACAATGAGCAGTTCTTC.

The chain has TRBV29-1 and TRBJ2-5; a weak D match, TRBD1 (6 bases). The J call is uncertain, as TRBJ2-7 better fits the DNA end. This CDR3 contains 14 residues. Germline CDR1 reads SQVTM; CDR2 reads ANQGSEA. As DNA, the CDR3 is TGCAGCGCCAGGGGCAAAGGCAGCACCTACGAGCAGTACTTC. This gives the protein CSARGKGSTYEQYF.

The chain recombines TRBV11-2 with TRBJ2-3; 11 bases align to TRBD1. V dropped 5 bases and J dropped 9; count of bases not matched to a gene: 4. Germline lookup yields CDR1 SGHAT and CDR2 FQNNGV. The CDR3 runs to 13 residues. This CDR3 reads CASSTRTGGTQYF. Here the CDR3 DNA reads TGTGCCAGCAGCACGCGGACAGGGGGCACGCAGTATTTT.

In this sample, this clonotype turned up a few times. The chain combines TRBV29-1 with TRBJ2-1, with 11 bases lining up with TRBD2. CDR3 length: 12 amino acids. With V trimmed by 6 bases and J by 12 bases, 7 bases remained unmatched. In germline, CDR1 is SQVTM, CDR2 ANQGSEA. DNA for the CDR3: TGCAGCGTGGGGACTAGCGGCCCCCCGCAGTTCTTC. Translated, it gives CSVGTSGPPQFF.

This clonotype was seen a few times. This sequence joins TRBV7-8 and TRBJ2-5; possibly TRBD1 or TRBD2 for D (5 bases each). V was shortened by 1 base and J by 9 bases, with 15 bases between the two germline ends. CDR3 size: 14 residues. Germline CDR1 SGHVS, CDR2 FQNEAQ. CDR3 residues: CASSLVEGGASQYF. The CDR3 DNA sequence: TGTGCCAGCAGCTTAGTTGAGGGTGGGGCTTCCCAGTACTTC. Full variable domain (remainder filled in from reference TRBV7-8 and TRBJ2-5): GAGVSQSPRYKVAKRGQDVALRCDPISGHVSLFWYQQALGQGPEFLTYFQNEAQLDKSGLPSDRFFAERPEGSVSTLKIQRTQQEDSAVYLCASSLVEGGASQYFGPGTRLLVL.

This clonotype was picked up a small number of times. CDR3 nucleotide sequence: TGTGCCAGCAGTTTCAGGGGAAAGGGTGAGCAGTTCTTC. It specifies CASSFRGKGEQFF. V and J are TRBV12-3 or TRBV12-4 and TRBJ2-1, with D possibly TRBD1 on 6 matching bases. The CDR3 is 13 residues long. With 3 bases removed from V and 9 bases from J, the gap between germline ends came to 12 bases.

This clonotype appeared a few times. The chain links TRBV12-3 or TRBV12-4 to TRBJ1-2; possible D gene TRBD1, 6 bases. This CDR3 is 13 amino acids long. V lost 8 bases, J lost 2 bases, and 12 bases lay in between. The CDR3: CASGGARNYGYTF. The CDR3 DNA sequence: TGTGCCAGCGGGGGGGCACGAAACTATGGCTACACCTTC.

Written as DNA, the CDR3 is TGCAGCGTTGAGTGGGGGCGCGGGAAGGATGAGCAGTTCTTC. Translating gives CSVEWGRGKDEQFF. The rearrangement joins TRBV29-1 to TRBJ2-1, with D tentatively TRBD1 or TRBD2 (6 bases each). CDR1 and CDR2 (germline): SQVTM, ANQGSEA. This CDR3 contains 14 residues. Trimming cost V 3 bases and J 8 bases, with 17 bases left between them.

The chain joins TRBV6-1 to TRBJ2-5; possible D gene TRBD2, 6 bases. Germline CDR1 is MNHNS and CDR2 is SASEGT. This CDR3 is built from 15 residues. V was shortened by 1 base and J by 5 bases, with 14 bases between the two germline ends. In DNA, the CDR3 is TGTGCCAGCAGTGAAGTATGGGGGGTCTGGGAGACCCAGTACTTC. Translated: CASSEVWGVWETQYF.

This clonotype was seen more than once but under ten times. The chain carries TRBV4-3 and TRBJ2-5; maybe TRBD2 (6 bases). V shed 0 bases and J shed 1 base, with 12 bases lying between them. CDR3 length: 16 amino acids. Germline CDR1 and CDR2: LGHNA and YSLEER. The DNA for the CDR3 is TGCGCCAGCAGCCAAGATAGGAGCGGGCCCCAAGAGACCCAGTACTTC. It yields the protein CASSQDRSGPQETQYF.

This clonotype showed up just a few times. At one end the junction does not follow the germline gene, possibly because of a read error. The chain is built from TRBV12-3 or TRBV12-4 and TRBJ2-6, with 8 bases that match TRBD2. The CDR3 has 17 residues. CDR3 residues: CASSTSGPGSGVNVLTF. In DNA, the CDR3 is TGTGCCAGCAGTACTAGCGGACCTGGCTCTGGGGTCAACGTCCTGACTTTC.

This clonotype was counted ten times or more. The genes are TRBV6-5 and TRBJ2-1, with D perhaps given as TRBD1 or TRBD2 (6 bases each). CDR1 and CDR2 from the germline V gene are MNHEY and SVGAGI. The CDR3 length is 14 residues. V gave up 4 bases and J gave up 7 bases, with 14 bases separating them. The CDR3 is CASSSGGPMNEQFF. For the CDR3, the DNA is TGTGCCAGCAGTTCTGGGGGGCCCATGAATGAGCAGTTCTTC.